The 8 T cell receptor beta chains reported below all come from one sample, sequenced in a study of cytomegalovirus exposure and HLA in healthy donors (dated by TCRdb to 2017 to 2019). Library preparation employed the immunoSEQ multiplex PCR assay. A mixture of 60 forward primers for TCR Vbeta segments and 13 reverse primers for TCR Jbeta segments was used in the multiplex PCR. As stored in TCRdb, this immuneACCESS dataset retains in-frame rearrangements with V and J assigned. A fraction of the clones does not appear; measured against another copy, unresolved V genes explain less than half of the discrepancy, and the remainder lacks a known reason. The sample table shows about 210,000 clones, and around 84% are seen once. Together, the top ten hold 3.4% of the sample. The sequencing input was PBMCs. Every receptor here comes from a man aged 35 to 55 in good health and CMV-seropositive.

For the CDR3, the DNA is TGTGCCACCCGCTGGTCAGGGGCAAGGGATAGCAATCAGCCCCAGCATTTT. Encoded protein: CATRWSGARDSNQPQHF. The V call is TRBV19, the J call TRBJ1-5; possible D gene TRBD1, 6 bases. Trimming removed 10 bases from V and 0 bases from J, with 22 bases in between. The CDR3 is made up of 17 amino acids. Germline V gene data show CDR1 as LNHDA and CDR2 as SQIVND (reference sequence). The variable domain in full, completed from reference TRBV19 and TRBJ1-5, reads DGGITQSPKYLFRKEGQNVTLSCEQNLNHDAMYWYRQDPGQGLRLIYYSQIVNDFQKGDIAEGYSVSREKKESFPLTVTSAQKNPTAFYLCATRWSGARDSNQPQHFGDGTRLSIL.

The CDR3 DNA reads as TGTGCCAGCAGCCCCTTTGGGAGGGGCCGGAATGAGCAGTTCTTC. This gives the protein CASSPFGRGRNEQFF. The chain recombines TRBV28 with TRBJ2-1, with 7 nucleotides matching TRBD2. The CDR3 spans 15 residues. The V gene end was trimmed by 6 bases and the J gene end by 7 bases; junction bases not matched to a gene: 12. Germline V gives CDR1 MDHEN, CDR2 SYDVKM.

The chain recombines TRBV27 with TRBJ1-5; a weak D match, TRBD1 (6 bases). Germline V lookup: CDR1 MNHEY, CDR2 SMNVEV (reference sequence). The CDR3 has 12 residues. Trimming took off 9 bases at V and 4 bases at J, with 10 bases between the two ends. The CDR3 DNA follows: TGTGCCAGAGTGGACAGAAATCAGCCCCAGCATTTT. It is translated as CARVDRNQPQHF.

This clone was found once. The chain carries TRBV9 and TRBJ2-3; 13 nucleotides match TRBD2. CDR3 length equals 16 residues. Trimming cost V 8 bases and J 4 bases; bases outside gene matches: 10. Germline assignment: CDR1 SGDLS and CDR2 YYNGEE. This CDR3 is CASKPGLAGKADTQYF. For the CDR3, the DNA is TGTGCCAGTAAACCGGGACTAGCGGGGAAGGCAGATACGCAGTATTTT.

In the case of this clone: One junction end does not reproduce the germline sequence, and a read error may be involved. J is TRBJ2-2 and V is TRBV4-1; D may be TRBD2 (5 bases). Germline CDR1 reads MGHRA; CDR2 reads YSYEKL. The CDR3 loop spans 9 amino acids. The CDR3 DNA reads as TGCCCGCGGGCCGGGGAGCTCTTTTTT. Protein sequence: CPRAGELFF.

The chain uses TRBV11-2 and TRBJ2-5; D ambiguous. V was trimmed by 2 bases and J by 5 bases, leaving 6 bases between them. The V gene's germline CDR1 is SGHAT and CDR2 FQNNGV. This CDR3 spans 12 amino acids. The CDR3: CASSLNWETQYF. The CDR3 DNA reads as TGTGCCAGCAGCTTAAACTGGGAGACCCAGTACTTC.

The CDR3 DNA reads as TGTGCCAGCATTAAGCAGGGTGGCTACACCTTC. As protein: CASIKQGGYTF. This rearrangement joins TRBV6-5 to TRBJ1-2; D is perhaps TRBD1 (5 bases). The V gene's germline CDR1 is MNHEY and CDR2 SVGAGI. The CDR3 spans 11 residues. Trimming took off 7 bases at V and 7 bases at J, with 10 bases between the two ends.

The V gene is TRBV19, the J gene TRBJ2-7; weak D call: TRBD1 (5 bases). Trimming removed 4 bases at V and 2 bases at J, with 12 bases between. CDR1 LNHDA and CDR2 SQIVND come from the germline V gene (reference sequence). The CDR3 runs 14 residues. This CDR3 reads CASSTTVTTYEQYF. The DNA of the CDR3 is TGTGCCAGTAGTACGACAGTTACGACCTACGAGCAGTACTTC.